This T cell receptor beta chain was identified in a study of CD8+ T cells in alopecia areata. About the research overall: Those treated were given oral tofacitinib at 5 to 10 mg twice daily. The tofacitinib course ran for 6 to 18 months and was followed by 6 months off drug.

Sequencing relied on a cDNA template that was reverse transcribed from extracted RNA. TCRdb's copy holds only in-frame clones and misses some; the assay was immunoSEQ multiplex PCR. The top ten clones hold approximately 1% of a sample with over 110,000 clones, roughly 46% of them seen once. As for this clone: What it binds is unknown.

Study-level results: Normal scalp had lower clonality than lesional scalp, with alopecia totalis/universalis lesions showing this most strongly.

The TCR comes from a human donor with alopecia areata. The sample was CD4+ T cells sorted from blood, taken at week 0.

The CDR3 sequence: CSARTGVGYGYTF. The CDR3 DNA sequence: TGCAGCGCAAGGACGGGGGTTGGCTATGGCTACACCTTC. The chain combines TRBV29-1 with TRBJ1-2; tentative D call: TRBD1 (5 bases). The V gene's germline CDR1 is SQVTM and CDR2 ANQGSEA. V lost 7 bases to trimming and J lost 4 bases, with 16 bases between them. The CDR3 runs 13 residues.